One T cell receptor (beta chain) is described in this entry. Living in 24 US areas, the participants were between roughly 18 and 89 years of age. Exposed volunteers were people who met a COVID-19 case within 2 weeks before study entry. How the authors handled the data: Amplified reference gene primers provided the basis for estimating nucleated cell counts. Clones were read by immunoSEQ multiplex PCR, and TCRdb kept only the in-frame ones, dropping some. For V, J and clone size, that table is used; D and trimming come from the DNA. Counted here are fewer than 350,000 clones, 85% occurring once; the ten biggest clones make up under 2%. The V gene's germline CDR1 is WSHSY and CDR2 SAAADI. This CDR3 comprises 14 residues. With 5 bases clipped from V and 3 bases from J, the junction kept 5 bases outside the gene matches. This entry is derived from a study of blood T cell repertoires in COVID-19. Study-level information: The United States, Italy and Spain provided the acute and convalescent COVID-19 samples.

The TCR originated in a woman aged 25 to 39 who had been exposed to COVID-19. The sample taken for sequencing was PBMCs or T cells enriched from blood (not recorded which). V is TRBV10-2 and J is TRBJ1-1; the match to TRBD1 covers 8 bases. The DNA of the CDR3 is TGCGCCAGCAGTCTTTGGACAGGGTACACTGAAGCTTTCTTT. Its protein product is CASSLWTGYTEAFF.